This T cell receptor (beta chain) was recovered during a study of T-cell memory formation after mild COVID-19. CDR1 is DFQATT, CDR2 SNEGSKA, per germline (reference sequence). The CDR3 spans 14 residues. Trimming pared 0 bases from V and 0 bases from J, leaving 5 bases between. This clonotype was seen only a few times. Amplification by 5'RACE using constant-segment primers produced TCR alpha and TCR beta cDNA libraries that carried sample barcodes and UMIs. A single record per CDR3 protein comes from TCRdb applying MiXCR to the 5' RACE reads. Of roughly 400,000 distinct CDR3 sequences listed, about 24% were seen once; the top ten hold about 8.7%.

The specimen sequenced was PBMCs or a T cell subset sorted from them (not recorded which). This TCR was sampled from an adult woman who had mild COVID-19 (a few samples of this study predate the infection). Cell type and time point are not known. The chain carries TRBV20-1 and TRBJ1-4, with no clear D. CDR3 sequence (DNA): TGCAGTGCTAGAGACGTTGCAACTAATGAAAAACTGTTTTTT. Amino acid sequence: CSARDVATNEKLFF.